These T cell receptor beta chains were read from a single sample in a study of T cells in Graves' hyperthyroidism and ophthalmopathy. TCRdb re-called the multiplex PCR reads with MiXCR, one entry per CDR3 protein. The sample has hundreds of thousands of distinct CDR3 sequences, more than 15% seen once. The sample consisted of blood. These receptors all stem from a woman between 40 and 50 years old with Graves' ophthalmopathy. Each CDR3 is given with its conserved first and last residue. D genes are given only for firm matches. The size entry is marked missing in some rows and otherwise reads once, few, many or a size class.

TRBJ2-3 | NA | 16 | TRBV6-9 | TRBD2 | CASSSIAGVGTDTQYF | TGTGCCAGCAGTTCCATAGCGGGAGTGGGCACAGATACGCAGTATTTT
TRBJ2-2 | many | 13 | TRBV12-3/TRBV12-4 | NA | CASSLKGTGELFF | TGTGCCAGCAGTTTAAAAGGAACCGGGGAGCTGTTTTTT
TRBJ1-1 | NA | 17 | TRBV5-1 | TRBD1 | CASSAGTGGLLDTEAFF | TGCGCCAGCAGCGCGGGGACAGGGGGCTTGTTGGACACTGAAGCTTTCTTT
TRBJ2-5 | NA | 16 | TRBV7-2 | TRBD2 | CASSFSGGRVKETQYF | TGTGCCAGCAGCTTCTCGGGGGGGAGAGTTAAGGAGACCCAGTACTTC
TRBJ1-4 | few | 15 | TRBV7-9 | NA | CASKGRGAEGEKLFF | TGTGCCAGCAAAGGAAGGGGGGCCGAGGGTGAAAAACTGTTTTTT
TRBJ2-7 | NA | 16 | TRBV4-1 | TRBD2 | CASSLSPGLAKYEQYF | TGCGCCAGCAGCCTTTCCCCTGGACTAGCGAAATACGAGCAGTACTTC
TRBJ2-1 | NA | 18 | TRBV7-3 | TRBD2 | CASSLIGGGGGSYNEQFF | TGTGCCAGCAGCTTAATTGGGGGGGGGGGAGGGTCCTACAATGAGCAGTTCTTC
TRBJ2-1 | once | 14 | TRBV2 | TRBD1 | CASTPPGQGGEQFF | TGTGCCAGCACCCCCCCGGGACAGGGGGGTGAACAGTTCTTC
TRBJ2-7 | many | 13 | TRBV20-1 | NA | CSARRSPPYEQYF | TGCAGTGCTAGACGGAGTCCGCCCTACGAGCAGTACTTC
TRBJ2-1 | many | 13 | TRBV7-7 | NA | CASSASTINEQFF | TGTGCTAGCAGCGCCTCTACGATAAATGAGCAGTTCTTC
TRBJ2-2 | few | 16 | TRBV5-1 | TRBD1 | CASSPDRESSTGELFF | TGCGCCAGCAGCCCTGACAGGGAAAGCTCGACCGGGGAGCTGTTTTTT
TRBJ1-1 | few | 15 | TRBV19 | NA | CASRYLGTVGTEAFF | TGTGCCAGTAGATATTTGGGCACGGTGGGGACTGAAGCTTTCTTT
TRBJ1-1 | NA | 14 | TRBV29-1 | NA | CSVEEGPMGTEAFF | TGCAGCGTTGAAGAAGGACCGATGGGAACTGAAGCTTTCTTT
TRBJ2-3 | many | 16 | TRBV9 | TRBD2 | CASSALAGVGTDTQYF | TGTGCCAGCAGCGCCTTAGCGGGAGTGGGCACAGATACGCAGTATTTT
TRBJ2-3 | few | 14 | TRBV10-3 | TRBD1 | CAIGRDRDTDTQYF | TGTGCCATCGGGCGGGACAGGGACACAGATACGCAGTATTTT
TRBJ2-5 | NA | 16 | TRBV30 | TRBD2 | CAWRPGLGLPQETQYF | TGTGCCTGGAGACCGGGACTAGGGCTTCCACAAGAGACCCAGTACTTC
TRBJ2-5 | NA | 17 | TRBV5-1 | TRBD2 | CASSFPSGGMPEETQYF | TGCGCCAGCAGCTTTCCTAGCGGGGGCATGCCTGAAGAGACCCAGTACTTC
TRBJ1-1 | many | 15 | TRBV28 | NA | CASRPPGGSRTEAFF | TGTGCCAGCAGACCCCCTGGGGGGTCGAGAACTGAAGCTTTCTTT
TRBJ1-3 | NA | 16 | TRBV13 | NA | CASSLGEGRAGNTIYF | TGTGCCAGCAGCTTAGGGGAAGGGCGGGCTGGAAACACCATATATTTT
TRBJ1-6 | few | 15 | TRBV20-1 | NA | CSARRQGIPNSPLHF | TGCAGTGCTAGACGGCAGGGGATCCCTAATTCACCCCTCCACTTT
TRBJ2-3 | few | 15 | TRBV6-5 | NA | CASSYDSTSTDTQYF | TGTGCCAGCAGTTACGACTCAACTAGCACAGATACGCAGTATTTT
TRBJ2-2 | few | 16 | TRBV7-9 | NA | CASSLALTLVPGELFF | TGTGCCAGCAGCTTAGCGCTGACGCTGGTCCCCGGGGAGCTGTTTTTT
TRBJ2-7 | many | 16 | TRBV2 | TRBD2 | CASSATRGLVRSEQYF | TGTGCCAGCAGTGCGACCCGTGGACTAGTACGGTCCGAGCAGTACTTC
TRBJ2-5 | many | 18 | TRBV20-1 | NA | CSATNPNGGLDYLETQYF | TGCAGTGCCACAAACCCGAACGGGGGGCTGGACTACCTAGAGACCCAGTACTTC
TRBJ2-7 | many | 13 | TRBV30 | NA | CAWSADSSYEQYF | TGTGCCTGGAGTGCAGACAGCTCCTACGAGCAGTACTTC
TRBJ2-1 | NA | 15 | TRBV28 | TRBD2 | CASSVKAGGPNEQFF | TGTGCCAGCAGTGTGAAAGCGGGAGGGCCTAATGAGCAGTTCTTC
TRBJ1-1 | NA | 13 | TRBV12-3/TRBV12-4 | TRBD1 | CASTQGRNTEAFF | TGTGCCAGCACACAGGGGCGGAACACTGAAGCTTTCTTT
TRBJ1-5 | few | 15 | TRBV24-1 | NA | CATSDGDCRLQPQHF | TGTGCCACCAGTGATGGGGACTGCCGGCTCCAGCCCCAGCATTTT
TRBJ2-2 | NA | 15 | TRBV12-3/TRBV12-4 | NA | CASSLGVLDTGELFF | TGTGCCAGCAGTTTAGGGGTTTTGGACACCGGGGAGCTGTTTTTT
TRBJ2-1 | NA | 16 | TRBV4-1 | TRBD2 | CASSQDGTIPYNEQFF | TGCGCCAGCAGCCAAGACGGGACTATACCCTACAATGAGCAGTTCTTC
TRBJ2-2 | NA | 14 | TRBV6-2/TRBV6-3 | NA | CASSYSSDTGELFF | TGTGCCAGCAGTTACTCGAGCGACACCGGGGAGCTGTTTTTT